The present entry profiles one T cell receptor beta chain with its context. Its antigen is unidentified. This CDR3 spans 15 amino acids. This sample is part of a study of tumor-infiltrating lymphocytes in primary liver carcinoma. Background on the study: Primary liver carcinomas in the patients were surgically resected. Findings and limits, study-wide: Tumor region pairs outstripped tumor-adjacent and tumor-blood pairs in overlap.

The study extracted blood RNA from unsorted whole blood and also extracted germline DNA. Priming with a constant-region primer yielded TCR beta cDNA from roughly 490 ng total RNA. Sequencing libraries for TCR beta derived from three nested multiplex PCR rounds that used slightly modified ARM-PCR. The opening two PCR rounds, about 11 cycles each, paired TRBV1-TRBV30 forward primers with a C-beta reverse primer. MiXCR, applied by TCRdb to the multiplex PCR reads, yields one record per CDR3 protein. The sample carries 180,000 or so distinct CDR3 sequences, approximately 60% recorded once. The gene calls are TRBV12-3 or TRBV12-4 and TRBJ1-2, with 7 bases matching TRBD1. The sequencing input was peripheral blood. The clonotype comes from a man aged 40-50 years with primary liver carcinoma and hepatitis B virus infection. In DNA, the CDR3 is TGTGTTAGCAGCTCGGAGAAGGACAGGCCGTCAGTCTGCACCTTC. Its translation: CVSSSEKDRPSVCTF.